This paragraph covers one T cell receptor (beta chain) sequence. What it recognizes is unknown. Trimming took off 4 bases at V and 5 bases at J, with 17 bases between the two ends. Germline V lookup: CDR1 SGHTS, CDR2 YDEGEE. The CDR3 contains 15 residues. Libraries were prepared by immunoSEQ multiplex PCR; TCRdb keeps only in-frame clonotypes and omits some of them. The sample shows about 75,000 clones, around four fifths of them seen only once. This record comes from a study of cytomegalovirus exposure and HLA in healthy donors. Study as a whole: The platform used for the 120 or so validation repertoires matched that of the roughly 670 first-cohort repertoires, a later analysis reported.

Study conclusions and caveats: Subsequent analysis showed first-cohort TCR clusters tending to co-occur in about 110 validation repertoires. The study flagged about 160 TCR beta chains as cytomegalovirus-associated.

The donors were members of the roughly 120-subject validation cohort (separate from the approximately 670-subject first cohort). The receptor was derived from a man younger than 40 in good health and CMV-seronegative. The rearrangement links TRBV5-8 to TRBJ2-3, with D perhaps matching TRBD1 (5 bases). Sequences were obtained from PBMCs. The CDR3 spells CASSPEKGKGDTQYF. CDR3 in DNA: TGTGCCAGCAGCCCAGAAAAGGGGAAGGGAGATACGCAGTATTTT.